The 27 T cell receptor beta chains presented below share a single source sample, sequenced in a study of cytomegalovirus exposure and HLA in healthy donors listed by TCRdb under 2017. Library prep was done by the immunoSEQ multiplex PCR assay. For the multiplex PCR, a mixture combining 60 forward primers for TCR Vbeta segments and 13 reverse primers for TCR Jbeta segments was used. TCRdb limited this immuneACCESS table to in-frame rearrangements with V and J called. A share of clones is missing; checked studies link under half to unresolved V genes, and the rest is unexplained. The data table for this sample lists some 120,000 clones. The leading ten clones occupy 3.6% of the sample. Sequenced input: PBMCs. These receptor sequences come from a man younger than 35 in good health and CMV-seronegative.

About this clone itself: Germline and junction disagree at one end, which may indicate a read error. The rearrangement links TRBV7-7 to TRBJ2-5, with 8 nucleotides matching TRBD2. CDR1 and CDR2 (germline): SSHAT, FNYEAQ (reference sequence). The CDR3 is made up of 16 amino acids. The CDR3 loop is CASSPLTAGAWETQYF. In DNA form, the CDR3 reads TGTGCTAGCAGCCCCCTGACAGCGGGGGCCTGGGAGACCCAGTACTTC.

The chain combines TRBV7-9 with TRBJ1-4; D uncertain. The V end was cut by 4 bases, the J end by 8 bases, with 8 bases between. The CDR3 has 12 residues. Germline-derived CDR1 and CDR2 are SEHNR and FQNEAQ (reference sequence). The CDR3 DNA is TGTGCCAGCAGCTCCCTCTCGGAAAAACTGTTTTTT. This translates into CASSSLSEKLFF.

The chain joins TRBV19 to TRBJ2-3, with a tentative D call TRBD1 (6 bases). CDR1 is LNHDA, CDR2 SQIVND, per germline (reference sequence). Trimming shortened V by 9 bases and J by 4 bases, and 17 bases separated the two germline ends. The CDR3 contains 14 residues. In DNA, the CDR3 is TGTGCCAGCCTTTCGGACAGAGGCGCAGATACGCAGTATTTT. Translating it yields CASLSDRGADTQYF.

The rearrangement links TRBV9 to TRBJ1-5, with D unclear. This CDR3 has 12 amino acids. The V and J ends lost 7 bases and 4 bases respectively, with 9 bases between them. Germline loops: CDR1 SGDLS, CDR2 YYNGEE. CDR3 sequence: CASGLQNQPQHF. CDR3 sequence (DNA): TGTGCCAGCGGCCTCCAGAATCAGCCCCAGCATTTT.

The chain uses TRBV9 and TRBJ2-5, with 10 bases aligning to TRBD2. J lost 5 bases, V lost 4 bases, and 8 bases had no gene match. Germline assignment: CDR1 SGDLS and CDR2 YYNGEE. The CDR3 totals 15 residues. In nucleotides, the CDR3 is TGTGCCAGCAGCAAGAAGACTAGCGGGCAGGAGACCCAGTACTTC. It is translated as CASSKKTSGQETQYF.

The rearrangement links TRBV6-1 to TRBJ2-7, with TRBD1 matching 7 bases. Germline V lookup: CDR1 MNHNS, CDR2 SASEGT. V lost 1 base and J lost 11; bases outside the gene matches: 2. CDR3 size: 11 residues. The CDR3 DNA reads as TGTGCCAGCAGTGAAGGAGGACAGGAGTACTTC. Protein: CASSEGGQEYF.

The chain is built from TRBV6-1 and TRBJ2-7, with 8 positions matching TRBD2. Germline V gene lookup returns CDR1 MNHNS and CDR2 SASEGT. This CDR3 has 13 residues. After removal of 10 bases from V and 4 bases from J, the junction contained 9 bases not matched to a gene. The CDR3 DNA is TGTGCCATCCATCTAGCGGGTCTATACGAGCAGTACTTC. It encodes CAIHLAGLYEQYF.

The V gene is TRBV30, the J gene TRBJ1-6; D is possibly TRBD1 (6 bases). In germline, CDR1 is GTSNPN, CDR2 SVGIG (reference sequence). The CDR3 covers 15 residues. Trimming pared 6 bases from V and 6 bases from J, leaving 18 bases between. CDR3 sequence (DNA): TGTGCCTGCCTGCGTTCGGACAGCTTTAATTCACCCCTCCACTTT. Amino acids: CACLRSDSFNSPLHF.

The J gene is TRBJ2-7, the V gene TRBV5-1; weak D call: TRBD1 (6 bases). Trimming cost V 0 bases and J 0 bases, with 16 bases left between them. The V gene's germline CDR1 is SGHRS and CDR2 YFSETQ. The CDR3 contains 17 residues. DNA of the CDR3: TGCGCCAGCAGCTTGGGTGTAGGGGGAGTCTCCTCCTACGAGCAGTACTTC. Amino acids: CASSLGVGGVSSYEQYF.

The chain links TRBV6-5 to TRBJ1-1; D is possibly TRBD1 (6 bases). V lost 2 bases and J 7 bases, leaving 8 bases between the germline ends. This CDR3 comprises 12 residues. Germline V gene sequence: CDR1 MNHEY, CDR2 SVGAGI. The CDR3 here is CASSYQTGEAFF. The CDR3 DNA sequence: TGTGCCAGCAGTTACCAGACAGGTGAAGCTTTCTTT.

This chain connects TRBV7-9 to TRBJ2-1, with D maybe TRBD1 (6 bases). V lost 6 bases and J lost 8, with 23 bases in between. CDR3 length equals 16 residues. The germline V gene has CDR1 SEHNR and CDR2 FQNEAQ (reference sequence). CDR3 bases: TGTGCCAGCAGATCAGGGGCCCCAGAGGATTCGGATGAGCAGTTCTTC. This translates into CASRSGAPEDSDEQFF.

Here the CDR3 DNA reads TGTGCCAGCAGTTACCAGGGGGTGACGGGCAATCAGCCCCAGCATTTT. Residues: CASSYQGVTGNQPQHF. The rearrangement joins TRBV6-5 to TRBJ1-5; 7 nucleotides align to TRBD1. The CDR3 is made up of 16 amino acids. J gave up 2 bases and V 2 bases, and 6 bases lay outside the gene matches. Looked up from germline, CDR1 is MNHEY and CDR2 is SVGAGI.

In DNA form, the CDR3 reads TGTGCCAGCAGCTTAGGAGGGGGCGACACCGGGGAGCTGTTTTTT. It translates to CASSLGGGDTGELFF. The V call is TRBV11-3, the J call TRBJ2-2; 7 nucleotides match TRBD1. CDR3 length equals 15 residues. Germline-derived CDR1 and CDR2 are SGHNT and YENEEA. The V segment lost 1 base and the J segment 3 bases; nucleotides outside the gene matches: 2.

V gene TRBV2 combines with J gene TRBJ1-1, with D tentatively TRBD1 (6 bases). V was pared by 6 bases and J by 6 bases, with 17 bases between. Looked up from germline, CDR1 is SNHLY and CDR2 is FYNNEI. The CDR3 is made up of 14 amino acids. CDR3: CASSDRPRGSEAFF. CDR3 nucleotides: TGTGCCAGCAGCGACAGGCCGAGGGGGTCTGAAGCTTTCTTT. Supplemented by reference TRBV2 and TRBJ1-1, the full variable domain reads EPEVTQTPSHQVTQMGQEVILRCVPISNHLYFYWYRQILGQKVEFLVSFYNNEISEKSEIFDDQFSVERPDGSNFTLKIRSTKLEDSAMYFCASSDRPRGSEAFFGQGTRLTVV.

The chain combines TRBV27 with TRBJ2-1; TRBD2 matches at 7 bases. The ends lost 4 bases at V and 8 bases at J; junction bases unmatched: 14. Per the germline V gene, CDR1 is MNHEY and CDR2 is SMNVEV (reference sequence). The CDR3 contains 16 residues. The CDR3 sequence: CASSSHSGQTGDEQFF. The CDR3 DNA reads TGTGCCAGCAGTTCACATAGCGGGCAAACGGGGGATGAGCAGTTCTTC.

J is TRBJ1-2 and V is TRBV18, with TRBD1 identical over 9 bases. Trimming took 2 bases from V and 9 from J; bases not matched to a gene: 10. The CDR3 covers 15 residues. From germline, CDR1 is KGHSH and CDR2 LQKENI. The CDR3 loop reads CASSPGQGTRNSYTF. Here the CDR3 DNA reads TGTGCCAGCTCACCAGGACAGGGGACCCGGAATAGCTACACCTTC.

The chain combines TRBV6-5 with TRBJ2-7; D perhaps matches TRBD2 (7 bases). Germline values: CDR1 MNHEY, CDR2 SVGAGI. V lost 6 bases and J lost 3, with 15 bases in between. The CDR3 is 14 residues long. CDR3 DNA sequence: TGTGCCAGCAGGGGGGGGGCCATCTTCTACGAGCAGTACTTC. It translates to CASRGGAIFYEQYF.

DNA of the CDR3: TGTGCCAGCAGCCCCGACGGTCTACGAGGCGAGCAGTACTTC. Residues: CASSPDGLRGEQYF. V is TRBV9 and J is TRBJ2-7; no firm D call. This CDR3 spans 14 amino acids. V lost 4 bases to trimming and J lost 6 bases, with 17 bases between them. Germline CDR1 reads SGDLS; CDR2 reads YYNGEE.

This chain connects TRBV2 to TRBJ2-5; 8 bases line up with TRBD2. Trimming took 4 bases from V and 1 from J; bases not matched to a gene: 14. This CDR3 is built from 18 residues. Germline loops: CDR1 SNHLY, CDR2 FYNNEI. This CDR3 reads CASSGLLADGLLQETQYF. For the CDR3, the DNA is TGTGCCAGCAGTGGACTACTAGCGGACGGTCTCCTCCAAGAGACCCAGTACTTC.

CDR3 protein: CASTPGGASTDTQYF. In DNA form, the CDR3 reads TGTGCCAGCACCCCCGGAGGGGCCAGCACAGATACGCAGTATTTT. This chain links TRBV7-3 with TRBJ2-3, with D perhaps TRBD2 (6 bases). The germline V and J ends were trimmed by 7 bases and 0 bases, with 14 bases remaining between them. The CDR3 extends over 15 amino acids. From germline, CDR1 is SGHTA and CDR2 FQGTGA.

The chain employs TRBV13 and TRBJ2-1; D is unresolved. The CDR3 is 13 amino acids. CDR1 is PRHDT, CDR2 FYEKMQ, per germline (reference sequence). Trimming cost V 0 bases and J 9 bases, with 9 bases left between them. The DNA of the CDR3 is TGTGCCAGCAGCTTAGGCAGCCCGGGTGAGCAGTTCTTC. Its translation: CASSLGSPGEQFF.

The chain is built from TRBV5-1 and TRBJ2-3; the D gene is possibly TRBD1 (5 bases). Germline V lookup: CDR1 SGHRS, CDR2 YFSETQ. Deletions cut 5 bases from V and 1 base from J, with 11 bases between. The CDR3 has 14 residues. The CDR3 sequence: CASSSGSGTDTQYF. The DNA of the CDR3 is TGCGCCAGCAGTTCAGGGTCGGGCACAGATACGCAGTATTTT. Full variable domain (missing parts from reference TRBV5-1 and TRBJ2-3): KAGVTQTPRYLIKTRGQQVTLSCSPISGHRSVSWYQQTPGQGLQFLFEYFSETQRNKGNFPGRFSGRQFSNSRSEMNVSTLELGDSALYLCASSSGSGTDTQYFGPGTRLTVL.

The V gene is TRBV5-1, the J gene TRBJ2-7; D is perhaps TRBD1 (6 bases). Germline assignment: CDR1 SGHRS and CDR2 YFSETQ. Trimming cost V 4 bases and J 2 bases, with 16 bases left between them. This CDR3 has 15 residues. The CDR3 DNA reads TGCGCCAGCAGCCTAAACCCCGGGACAACCTACGAGCAGTACTTC. Translated: CASSLNPGTTYEQYF.

This chain joins TRBV30 and TRBJ1-2; no reliable D call. CDR1 and CDR2 from the germline V gene are GTSNPN and SVGIG (reference sequence). The CDR3 totals 11 residues. The V end lost 3 bases, the J end lost 2 bases, and 4 bases lay between the germline ends. Here the CDR3 reads CAWSQNYGYTF. CDR3 sequence (DNA): TGTGCCTGGAGCCAGAACTATGGCTACACCTTC.

This sequence joins TRBV18 and TRBJ2-7; TRBD1 agrees at 8 bases. Losses at the gene ends were 4 bases for V and 6 bases for J; bases not matched to a gene: 5. Germline lookup yields CDR1 KGHSH and CDR2 LQKENI. This CDR3 contains 13 residues. The CDR3 coding sequence is TGTGCCAGCTCACAAACACAGGGGGTCGAGCAGTACTTC. Translation gives CASSQTQGVEQYF.

This chain connects TRBV18 to TRBJ1-5, with unresolved D. The CDR3 is 14 amino acids. The V end lost 6 bases, the J end lost 3 bases, and 12 bases lay between the germline ends. The V gene's germline CDR1 is KGHSH and CDR2 LQKENI. The CDR3 sequence: CASSPSGNNQPQHF. The CDR3 DNA sequence: TGTGCCAGCTCCCCCTCGGGTAACAATCAGCCCCAGCATTTT.

The chain carries TRBV6-1 and TRBJ2-5; perhaps TRBD2 as D (5 bases). Trimming took 7 bases from V and 5 from J, leaving 20 bases between them. Germline V gene data show CDR1 as MNHNS and CDR2 as SASEGT. The CDR3 spans 15 residues. The CDR3 DNA reads as TGTGCCAGCATCCCCACCCTGACAAGGGAGGAGACCCAGTACTTC. Its translation: CASIPTLTREETQYF.